Presented here are 17 T cell receptor beta chains from one specimen sequenced in a study of T cell responses to AZD1222 COVID-19 vaccine. Profiled with immunoSEQ multiplex PCR; TCRdb holds only in-frame clones, not every one. This table holds fewer than 100,000 clones, around 88% found once. The sample here was peripheral blood, taken 28 days after the second AZD1222 dose. Every receptor here comes from an adult who received the AZD1222 COVID-19 vaccine.

This clone appeared a few times. The chain combines TRBV19 with TRBJ2-6; no clear D gene. Trimming left V 11 bases short and J 0 bases short, with 14 bases between. CDR3 length: 15 residues. Germline assignment: CDR1 LNHDA and CDR2 SQIVND (reference sequence). CDR3 DNA: TGTGCCCCCAGGACGGTACCCTCTGGGGCCAACGTCCTGACTTTC. It specifies CAPRTVPSGANVLTF. Looking up the rest from reference TRBV19 and TRBJ2-6 gives the full variable domain: DGGITQSPKYLFRKEGQNVTLSCEQNLNHDAMYWYRQDPGQGLRLIYYSQIVNDFQKGDIAEGYSVSREKKESFPLTVTSAQKNPTAFYLCAPRTVPSGANVLTFGAGSRLTVL.

The chain is built from TRBV28 and TRBJ2-7, with 7 bases identical to TRBD1. Germline lookup yields CDR1 MDHEN and CDR2 SYDVKM. J was trimmed by 3 bases and V by 8 bases; bases with no gene match: 10. The CDR3 is 14 residues long. The CDR3 is CASHSTGRHYEQYF. The CDR3 DNA is TGTGCCAGCCACTCGACAGGGAGACACTACGAGCAGTACTTC.

This chain uses TRBV12-3 or TRBV12-4 with TRBJ1-1, with no clear D. The germline V and J ends were trimmed by 7 bases and 6 bases, with 12 bases remaining between them. This CDR3 comprises 12 residues. CDR3 nucleotide sequence: TGTGCCAGCATAGGGCCGAGGGCTGAAGCTTTCTTT. This codes for CASIGPRAEAFF.

This chain uses TRBV30 with TRBJ1-5, with D perhaps TRBD1 (5 bases). The length of the CDR3 is 13 residues. The V end lost 5 bases, the J end lost 6 bases, and 14 bases lay between the germline ends. In germline, CDR1 is GTSNPN, CDR2 SVGIG (reference sequence). CDR3 DNA: TGTGCCTGGGATACCCTCCAGGGTCAGCCCCAGCATTTT. The encoded protein is CAWDTLQGQPQHF.

The chain carries TRBV29-1 and TRBJ1-3; D is unresolved. V was cut by 4 bases and J by 4 bases, with 14 bases left in between. This CDR3 is 14 amino acids long. The germline CDR1 and CDR2 sequences are SQVTM and ANQGSEA. The CDR3 loop reads CSVGSGGSGNTIYF. CDR3 sequence (DNA): TGCAGCGTTGGGTCAGGAGGTTCGGGAAACACCATATATTTT.

The chain has TRBV4-1 and TRBJ1-1; D is unclear. The CDR3 runs to 13 residues. CDR1 and CDR2 from the germline V gene are MGHRA and YSYEKL. Trimming shortened V by 3 bases and J by 0 bases, and 5 bases separated the two germline ends. CDR3 in DNA: TGCGCCAGCAGCCACGGGTTGAACACTGAAGCTTTCTTT. The encoded protein is CASSHGLNTEAFF.

The CDR3 sequence: CASSLPLTDNYGYTF. For the CDR3, the DNA is TGTGCCAGCAGTTTACCCTTGACAGATAACTATGGCTACACCTTC. This chain uses TRBV28 with TRBJ1-2; possibly TRBD1 for D (5 bases). This CDR3 comprises 15 residues. The germline V gene encodes CDR1 MDHEN and CDR2 SYDVKM. Trimming pared 2 bases from V and 1 base from J, leaving 11 bases between.

This chain joins TRBV19 and TRBJ2-7; D may be TRBD1 (5 bases). The CDR3 contains 15 residues. CDR1 LNHDA and CDR2 SQIVND come from the germline V gene (reference sequence). Deletions cut 3 bases from V and 0 bases from J, with 12 bases between. The DNA of the CDR3 is TGTGCCAGTAGTATGGGGCCTGGCAGCTCCTACGAGCAGTACTTC. Translated: CASSMGPGSSYEQYF.

The chain recombines TRBV7-2 with TRBJ2-2; D remains unclear. The V gene's germline CDR1 is SGHTA and CDR2 FQGNSA. The CDR3 loop spans 14 amino acids. V lost 5 bases to trimming and J lost 1 base, with 8 bases between them. The CDR3 is CASSPQVNTGELFF. The DNA for the CDR3 is TGTGCCAGCAGCCCGCAGGTGAACACCGGGGAGCTGTTTTTT.

This chain connects TRBV6-2 or TRBV6-3 to TRBJ2-2; 7 bases align to TRBD1. Germline V CDR1 and CDR2: MNHEY, SVGEGT. The CDR3 loop spans 12 amino acids. V shed 5 bases and J 7 bases; nucleotides not matched to a gene: 1. The DNA for the CDR3 is TGTGCCAGCAGTCACAGGGGCGGGGAGCTGTTTTTT. This codes for CASSHRGGELFF.

The rearrangement uses TRBV27 and TRBJ1-6; D not certain. Germline CDR1 MNHEY, CDR2 SMNVEV (reference sequence). The CDR3 sequence is 17 residues long. Trimming left V 1 base short and J 0 bases short, with 10 bases between. CDR3 in DNA: TGTGCCAGCAGTTTATTTGGGAGGCCCTCCTATAATTCACCCCTCCACTTT. It yields the protein CASSLFGRPSYNSPLHF.

This rearrangement joins TRBV19 to TRBJ1-1; TRBD1 agrees at 9 bases. J was trimmed by 5 bases and V by 5 bases; bases with no gene match: 6. This CDR3 is built from 14 residues. Germline lookup yields CDR1 LNHDA and CDR2 SQIVND (reference sequence). Here the CDR3 DNA reads TGTGCCAGTAGTGCACAGGGGGCAGATACTGAAGCTTTCTTT. This translates into CASSAQGADTEAFF.

The rearrangement uses TRBV2 and TRBJ1-2; TRBD1 is a possible D gene (6 bases). CDR1 is SNHLY, CDR2 FYNNEI, per germline. V was pared by 3 bases and J by 0 bases, with 8 bases between. The CDR3 is 14 residues long. This CDR3 is CASSERGPNYGYTF. The CDR3 DNA reads as TGTGCCAGCAGTGAGCGGGGGCCTAACTATGGCTACACCTTC.

The sample holds a few counts of this clone. The gene calls are TRBV2 and TRBJ2-7; D is possibly TRBD1 (6 bases). From germline, CDR1 is SNHLY and CDR2 FYNNEI. Trimming shortened V by 5 bases and J by 5 bases, and 16 bases separated the two germline ends. This CDR3 contains 14 residues. The CDR3 here is CASSINRVSHEQYF. CDR3 nucleotides: TGTGCCAGCAGTATTAACAGGGTGTCCCACGAGCAGTACTTC.

The chain links TRBV7-2 to TRBJ1-2; TRBD1 aligns across 10 bases. Germline V gives CDR1 SGHTA, CDR2 FQGNSA. This CDR3 has 15 residues. After removal of 4 bases from V and 4 bases from J, the junction contained 6 bases not matched to a gene. The DNA of the CDR3 is TGTGCCAGCAGCTCCCGGGACAGGGGTACCTATGGCTACACCTTC. This gives the protein CASSSRDRGTYGYTF.

This clone came up once. This chain links TRBV24-1 with TRBJ2-3; 8 bases align to TRBD1. Germline V gene data show CDR1 as KGHDR and CDR2 as SFDVKD. J lost 6 bases, V lost 3 bases, and 7 bases had no gene match. CDR3 length: 15 residues. The CDR3 DNA reads TGTGCCACCAGTGATCCCCAGGGGGCCGGGGATACGCAGTATTTT. This translates into CATSDPQGAGDTQYF.

V usage is TRBV7-9 and J usage is TRBJ2-7; tentatively, D is TRBD1 or TRBD2 (5 bases each). V shed 2 bases and J shed 3 bases, with 8 bases lying between them. Germline values: CDR1 SEHNR, CDR2 FQNEAQ (reference sequence). The CDR3 has 13 residues. CDR3 bases: TGTGCCAGCAGCTTATTGGGGGACTACGAGCAGTACTTC. This translates into CASSLLGDYEQYF.